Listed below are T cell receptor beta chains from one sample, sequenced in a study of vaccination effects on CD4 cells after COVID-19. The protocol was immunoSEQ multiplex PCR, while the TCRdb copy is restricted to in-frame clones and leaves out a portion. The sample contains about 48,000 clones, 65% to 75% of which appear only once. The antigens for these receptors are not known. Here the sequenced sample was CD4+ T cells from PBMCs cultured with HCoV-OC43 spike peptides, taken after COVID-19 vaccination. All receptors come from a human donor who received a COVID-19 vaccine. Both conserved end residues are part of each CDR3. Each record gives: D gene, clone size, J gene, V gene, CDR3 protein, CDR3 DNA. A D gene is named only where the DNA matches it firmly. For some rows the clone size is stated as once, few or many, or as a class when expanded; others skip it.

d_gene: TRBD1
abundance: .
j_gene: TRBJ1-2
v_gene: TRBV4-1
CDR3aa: CASSLSSQGDVNGYTF
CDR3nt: TGCGCCAGCAGCCTCTCCTCACAGGGGGACGTGAATGGCTACACCTTC

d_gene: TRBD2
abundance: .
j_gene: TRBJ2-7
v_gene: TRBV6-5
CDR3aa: CASSSTSASYEQYF
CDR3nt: TGTGCCAGCAGTTCGACTAGCGCCTCCTACGAGCAGTACTTC

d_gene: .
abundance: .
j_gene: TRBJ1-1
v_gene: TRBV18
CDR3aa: CASSPQWDRNTEAFF
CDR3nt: TGTGCCAGCTCACCACAGTGGGACCGGAACACTGAAGCTTTCTTT

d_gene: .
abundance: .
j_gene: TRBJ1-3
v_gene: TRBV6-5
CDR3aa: CASSYSRGQSGNTIYF
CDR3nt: TGTGCCAGCAGTTACTCCCGGGGACAAAGTGGAAACACCATATATTTT

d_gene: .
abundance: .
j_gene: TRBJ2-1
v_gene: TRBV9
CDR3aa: CASSVAASRDEQFF
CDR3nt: TGTGCCAGCAGCGTAGCGGCTAGCCGGGATGAGCAGTTCTTC

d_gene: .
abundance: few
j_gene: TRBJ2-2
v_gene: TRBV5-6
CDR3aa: CASSFVDRYTGELFF
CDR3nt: TGTGCCAGCAGCTTCGTCGACAGATACACCGGGGAGCTGTTTTTT

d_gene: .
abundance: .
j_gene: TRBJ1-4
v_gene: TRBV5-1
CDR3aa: CASSLGQPHRSEKLFF
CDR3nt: TGCGCCAGCAGCTTGGGACAGCCCCACCGGAGCGAAAAACTGTTTTTT

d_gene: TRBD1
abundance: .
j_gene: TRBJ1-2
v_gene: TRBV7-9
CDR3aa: CASSSWTGVF
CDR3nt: TGTGCCAGCAGCTCCTGGACAGGAGTCTTC

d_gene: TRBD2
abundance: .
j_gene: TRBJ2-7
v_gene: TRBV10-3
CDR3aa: CASQGTSFHEQYF
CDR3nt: TGTGCCTCCCAAGGGACTAGTTTCCACGAGCAGTACTTC

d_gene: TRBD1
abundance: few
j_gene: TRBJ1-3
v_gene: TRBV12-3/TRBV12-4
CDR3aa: CASRGDRRNTIYF
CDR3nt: TGTGCCAGCAGGGGGGACAGGAGGAACACCATATATTTT

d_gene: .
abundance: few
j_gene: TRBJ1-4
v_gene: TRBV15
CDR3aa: CATSREGSGDEKLFF
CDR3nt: TGTGCCACCAGCAGAGAGGGGTCCGGGGATGAAAAACTGTTTTTT

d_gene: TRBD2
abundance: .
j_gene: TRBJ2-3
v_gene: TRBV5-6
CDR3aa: CASSFRASGITDTQYF
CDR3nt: TGTGCCAGCAGCTTCCGGGCTAGCGGGATAACAGATACGCAGTATTTT

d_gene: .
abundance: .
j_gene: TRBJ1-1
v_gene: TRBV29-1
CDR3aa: CSVGVLGFSPEAFF
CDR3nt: TGCAGCGTTGGAGTTCTGGGTTTTTCACCTGAAGCTTTCTTT

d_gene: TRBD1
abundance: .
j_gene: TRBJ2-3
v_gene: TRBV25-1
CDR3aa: CASSRTGLYTQYF
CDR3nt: TGTGCCAGCAGCCGGACAGGGCTATATACGCAGTATTTT

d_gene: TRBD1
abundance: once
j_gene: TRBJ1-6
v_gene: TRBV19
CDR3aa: CASDRGHNSPLHF
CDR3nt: TGTGCCAGTGACAGGGGCCATAATTCACCCCTCCACTTT

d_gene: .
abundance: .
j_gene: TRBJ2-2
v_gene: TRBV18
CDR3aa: CASSLEENTGELFF
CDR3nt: TGTGCCAGCTCGCTAGAAGAGAACACCGGGGAGCTGTTTTTT

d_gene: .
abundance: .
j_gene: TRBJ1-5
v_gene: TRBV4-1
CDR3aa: CASSQEAGTINQPQHF
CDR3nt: TGCGCCAGCAGCCAGGAAGCCGGGACAATTAATCAGCCCCAGCATTTT

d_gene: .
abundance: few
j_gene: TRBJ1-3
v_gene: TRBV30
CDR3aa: CAWSPGWDGNTIYF
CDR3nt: TGTGCCTGGAGTCCAGGTTGGGACGGAAACACCATATATTTT

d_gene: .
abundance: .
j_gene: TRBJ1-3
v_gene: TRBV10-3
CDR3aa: CAIMRDSGNTIYF
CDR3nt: TGTGCCATCATGCGGGACTCTGGAAACACCATATATTTT

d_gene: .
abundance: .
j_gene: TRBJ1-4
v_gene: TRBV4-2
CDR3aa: CASSQAEGATNEKLFF
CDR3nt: TGTGCCAGCAGCCAGGCGGAGGGGGCAACTAATGAAAAACTGTTTTTT

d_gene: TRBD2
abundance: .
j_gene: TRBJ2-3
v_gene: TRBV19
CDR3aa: CASTGTSGEKF
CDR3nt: TGTGCCAGTACAGGGACTAGCGGGGAGAAGTTT

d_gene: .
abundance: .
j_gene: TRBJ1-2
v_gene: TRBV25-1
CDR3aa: CASSGMDRDYGYTF
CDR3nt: TGTGCCAGCAGTGGAATGGACAGAGACTATGGCTACACCTTC

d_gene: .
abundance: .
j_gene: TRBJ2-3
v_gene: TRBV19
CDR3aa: CASSLEGYTDTQYF
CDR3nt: TGTGCCAGTAGTTTGGAGGGCTACACAGATACGCAGTATTTT

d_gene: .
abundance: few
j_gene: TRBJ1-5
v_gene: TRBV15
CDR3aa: CATSRDMGNQPQHF
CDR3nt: TGTGCCACCAGCAGAGACATGGGCAATCAGCCCCAGCATTTT

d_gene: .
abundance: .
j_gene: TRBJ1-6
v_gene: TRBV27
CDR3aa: CASSLLGENSPLHF
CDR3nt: TGTGCCAGCAGTTTATTGGGGGAGAATTCACCCCTCCACTTT

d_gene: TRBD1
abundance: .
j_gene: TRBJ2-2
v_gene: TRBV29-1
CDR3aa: CSVRDRPNTGELFF
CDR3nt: TGCAGCGTTCGGGACAGACCGAACACCGGGGAGCTGTTTTTT

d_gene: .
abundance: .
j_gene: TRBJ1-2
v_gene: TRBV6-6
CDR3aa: CASSLQGPYGYTF
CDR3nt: TGTGCCAGCAGTTTACAGGGACCCTATGGCTACACCTTC

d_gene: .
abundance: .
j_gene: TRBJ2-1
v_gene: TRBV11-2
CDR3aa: CASSLDSQYNEQFF
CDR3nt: TGTGCCAGCAGCTTAGACTCACAATACAATGAGCAGTTCTTC

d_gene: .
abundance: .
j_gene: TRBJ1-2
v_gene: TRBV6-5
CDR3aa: CASNTGGFIQGSGTF
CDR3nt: TGTGCCAGCAACACCGGGGGGTTCATACAGGGATCTGGCACCTTC

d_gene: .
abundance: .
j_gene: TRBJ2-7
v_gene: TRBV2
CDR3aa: CASSEKGYEQYF
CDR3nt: TGTGCCAGCAGTGAAAAGGGCTACGAGCAGTACTTC

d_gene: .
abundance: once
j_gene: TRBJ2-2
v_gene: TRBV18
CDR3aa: CASSPPGARANTGELFF
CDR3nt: TGTGCCAGCTCACCCCCGGGAGCAAGGGCAAACACCGGGGAGCTGTTTTTT

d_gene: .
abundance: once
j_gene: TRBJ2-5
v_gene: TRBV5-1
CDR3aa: CASAERETQYF
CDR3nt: TGCGCCAGTGCTGAGAGAGAGACCCAGTACTTC

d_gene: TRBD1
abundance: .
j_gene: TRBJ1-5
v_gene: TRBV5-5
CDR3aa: CASSFTGQGFQPQHF
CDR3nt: TGTGCCAGCAGCTTTACGGGACAGGGTTTTCAGCCCCAGCATTTT

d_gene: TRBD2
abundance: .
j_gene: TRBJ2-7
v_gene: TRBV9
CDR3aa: CASSVALWGLVNTEQYF
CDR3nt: TGTGCCAGCAGCGTAGCATTATGGGGACTAGTCAATACCGAGCAGTACTTC

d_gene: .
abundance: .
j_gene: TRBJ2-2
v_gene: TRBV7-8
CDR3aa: CASSLAPTGELFF
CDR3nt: TGTGCCAGCAGCTTAGCTCCCACCGGGGAGCTGTTTTTT

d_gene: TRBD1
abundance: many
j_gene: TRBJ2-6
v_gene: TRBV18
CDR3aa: CASSPRRQGGGANVLTF
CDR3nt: TGTGCCAGCTCACCAAGAAGACAGGGTGGTGGGGCCAACGTCCTGACTTTC

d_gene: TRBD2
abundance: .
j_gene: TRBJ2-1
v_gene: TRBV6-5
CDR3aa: CASRKLAGGVNEQFF
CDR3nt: TGTGCCAGCAGAAAACTAGCGGGGGGGGTTAATGAGCAGTTCTTC

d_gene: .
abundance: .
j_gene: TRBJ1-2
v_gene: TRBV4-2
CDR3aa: CASSQESGYGYTF
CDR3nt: TGTGCCAGCAGCCAAGAGTCGGGGTATGGCTACACCTTC